These 28 T cell receptor beta chains share one sample of origin, sequenced in a study of OX40 agonist ivuxolimab in advanced cancers. Clones were sequenced by immunoSEQ multiplex PCR, and TCRdb holds only the in-frame ones, with some missing. In the table there are approximately 42,000 clones, 88% of which are singletons. The specimen comprised CD4+ or CD8+ T cells sorted from blood, sampled in a trial of the OX40 agonist ivuxolimab. The receptors were gathered from an adult with an advanced solid tumor such as melanoma, head and neck, liver or kidney cancer.

The chain couples TRBV4-2 to TRBJ2-1; D might be TRBD1 (6 bases). Germline V gene data show CDR1 as LGHNA and CDR2 as YNFKEQ. The CDR3 spans 16 residues. The V end lost 2 bases, the J end lost 7 bases, and 18 bases lay between the germline ends. The CDR3 nucleotides read TGTGCCAGCAGCCAAAGATTAAGACAGGCTGGGAATGAGCAGTTCTTC. Its translation is CASSQRLRQAGNEQFF.

The chain couples TRBV6-5 to TRBJ2-3; 11 nucleotides match TRBD2. V gave up 7 bases and J gave up 3 bases; unmatched junction bases: 6. The germline V gene encodes CDR1 MNHEY and CDR2 SVGAGI. CDR3 length equals 15 residues. CDR3 bases: TGTGCCAGCACCACTCTAGCGGGGGGAACAGATACGCAGTATTTT. Its protein is CASTTLAGGTDTQYF.

The chain joins TRBV13 to TRBJ1-6; 7 nucleotides line up with TRBD1. After removal of 6 bases from V and 10 bases from J, the junction contained 12 bases not matched to a gene. The CDR3 spans 15 residues. The germline gives CDR1 PRHDT, CDR2 FYEKMQ (reference sequence). This CDR3 is CASSDADRRGSPLHF. The CDR3, as DNA: TGTGCCAGCAGTGATGCGGACAGGAGAGGGTCACCCCTCCACTTT. The full variable domain, its missing parts supplied by reference TRBV13 and TRBJ1-6, is AAGVIQSPRHLIKEKRETATLKCYPIPRHDTVYWYQQGPGQDPQFLISFYEKMQSDKGSIPDRFSAQQFSDYHSELNMSSLELGDSALYFCASSDADRRGSPLHFGNGTRLTVT.

Of note for this clone: A junction boundary mismatches the germline segment, possibly from a read error. V usage is TRBV29-1 and J usage is TRBJ2-2; no definite D call. Germline CDR1 and CDR2: SQVTM and ANQGSEA. The CDR3 has 13 residues. The CDR3 DNA sequence: TGCAGCGTCGAAGAGGTGAACACCGGGGAGCTGTTTTTT. Protein: CSVEEVNTGELFF.

V is TRBV6-9 and J is TRBJ2-3; unclear D gene. This CDR3 has 13 residues. The V end was cut by 6 bases, the J end by 0 bases, with 7 bases between. Germline-derived CDR1 and CDR2 are MNHGY and SVAAGI. The CDR3 DNA reads TGTGCCAGCAGCCTTGACAGCACAGATACGCAGTATTTT. Its protein product is CASSLDSTDTQYF.

This chain links TRBV9 with TRBJ1-1; 7 bases align to TRBD1. The junction had 9 bases not matched to a gene; V was cut back by 4 bases and J by 0 bases. This CDR3 is 16 amino acids long. Per germline, CDR1 SGDLS and CDR2 YYNGEE. In DNA, the CDR3 is TGTGCCAGCAGCCTCTCAGGGGGAACCATGAACACTGAAGCTTTCTTT. Amino acids: CASSLSGGTMNTEAFF. Together with reference TRBV9 and TRBJ1-1, the CDR3 gives the full variable domain: DSGVTQTPKHLITATGQRVTLRCSPRSGDLSVYWYQQSLDQGLQFLIQYYNGEERAKGNILERFSAQQFPDLHSELNLSSLELGDSALYFCASSLSGGTMNTEAFFGQGTRLTVV.

CDR3 coding DNA: TGTGCAGCGGGAGACACCGGGGAGCTGTTTTTT. Translating it yields CAAGDTGELFF. The genes are TRBV6-1 and TRBJ2-2, with 8 nucleotides matching TRBD2. Germline-derived CDR1 and CDR2 are MNHNS and SASEGT. The CDR3 contains 11 residues.

The chain recombines TRBV5-4 with TRBJ1-1; D is unclear. CDR3 length: 11 residues. V lost 2 bases and J 6 bases, leaving 5 bases between the germline ends. The V gene's germline CDR1 is SGHNT and CDR2 YYREEE (reference sequence). The CDR3 spells CASSFASEAFF. The CDR3 DNA reads TGTGCCAGCAGCTTCGCCTCTGAAGCTTTCTTT.

The chain is built from TRBV28 and TRBJ1-1; possibly TRBD1 for D (6 bases). The germline V gene encodes CDR1 MDHEN and CDR2 SYDVKM. This CDR3 region has 12 residues. V lost 6 bases and J 4 bases, leaving 9 bases between the germline ends. The CDR3 protein is CASRVGGTEAFF. CDR3 bases: TGTGCCAGCAGAGTAGGGGGCACTGAAGCTTTCTTT.

This sequence joins TRBV27 and TRBJ1-3; D not resolved. V was shortened by 6 bases and J by 0 bases, with 15 bases between the two germline ends. The CDR3 consists of 16 residues. Germline CDR1 is MNHEY and CDR2 is SMNVEV (reference sequence). Written as DNA, the CDR3 is TGTGCCAGCAGCTTGGGCGAGAGAAGCTCTGGAAACACCATATATTTT. This gives the protein CASSLGERSSGNTIYF.

The CDR3 spells CATSGDSGELFF. CDR3 DNA sequence: TGTGCCACCAGCGGGGACAGCGGGGAGCTGTTTTTT. This rearrangement joins TRBV15 to TRBJ2-2; 7 nucleotides match TRBD1. With V trimmed by 5 bases and J by 7 bases, 1 base remained unmatched. CDR1 and CDR2 from the germline V gene are LNHNV and YYDKDF (reference sequence). The CDR3 is made up of 12 amino acids.

This chain links TRBV6-5 with TRBJ2-7; D not resolved. V was shortened by 0 bases and J by 5 bases, with 8 bases between the two germline ends. The CDR3 spans 13 residues. The V gene's germline CDR1 is MNHEY and CDR2 SVGAGI. CDR3 in DNA: TGTGCCAGCAGTTACTCGCACAGCAACGAGCAGTACTTC. Protein sequence: CASSYSHSNEQYF.

The V call is TRBV5-1, the J call TRBJ2-5; D is undetermined. V lost 2 bases and J lost 2, with 1 base in between. Germline assignment: CDR1 SGHRS and CDR2 YFSETQ. The CDR3 sequence is 11 residues long. CDR3 coding DNA: TGCGCCAGCAGCTTTCAAGAGACCCAGTACTTC. Protein: CASSFQETQYF.

The chain links TRBV4-1 to TRBJ2-2; no definite D call. CDR3 size: 14 residues. Per the germline V gene, CDR1 is MGHRA and CDR2 is YSYEKL. Trimming cost V 1 base and J 1 base, with 4 bases left between them. The CDR3 sequence is CASSQAGNTGELFF. For the CDR3, the DNA is TGCGCCAGCAGCCAAGCGGGGAACACCGGGGAGCTGTTTTTT.

V gene TRBV4-1 combines with J gene TRBJ2-5; D possibly corresponds to TRBD2 (5 bases). With 4 bases removed from V and 1 base from J, the gap between germline ends came to 10 bases. The CDR3 length is 14 residues. Looked up from germline, CDR1 is MGHRA and CDR2 is YSYEKL. CDR3: CASSREFFQETQYF. As DNA, the CDR3 is TGCGCCAGCAGCCGGGAGTTCTTCCAAGAGACCCAGTACTTC.

The chain carries TRBV6-5 and TRBJ2-1; D gene unclear. The CDR3 has 16 residues. CDR1 and CDR2 from the germline V gene are MNHEY and SVGAGI. V lost 0 bases and J lost 0, with 9 bases in between. The chain's CDR3 is CASSYSVESSYNEQFF. The CDR3 bases are TGTGCCAGCAGTTACTCAGTCGAGAGCTCCTACAATGAGCAGTTCTTC.

The V call is TRBV27, the J call TRBJ2-7, with 10 positions matching TRBD1. The germline gives CDR1 MNHEY, CDR2 SMNVEV (reference sequence). CDR3 length equals 14 residues. V gave up 3 bases and J gave up 2 bases; unmatched junction bases: 1. The CDR3 protein is CASSFGTGAYEQYF. The CDR3 DNA follows: TGTGCCAGCAGTTTTGGGACAGGGGCCTACGAGCAGTACTTC.

The CDR3 nucleotides are TGTGCCAGCAGTTGGGGTAGCGGGGGGGAAAAGTTCTTC. Its protein is CASSWGSGGEKFF. The rearrangement uses TRBV27 and TRBJ2-1, with 11 nucleotides matching TRBD2. With V trimmed by 4 bases and J by 14 bases, 7 bases remained unmatched. CDR3 length: 13 residues. Germline V gene sequence: CDR1 MNHEY, CDR2 SMNVEV (reference sequence).

The V and J genes are TRBV30 and TRBJ1-2; D call uncertain. CDR3 length equals 16 residues. Germline CDR1 is GTSNPN and CDR2 is SVGIG (reference sequence). V was pared by 5 bases and J by 3 bases, with 22 bases between. CDR3 sequence: CAWESLPDNLYYGYTF. CDR3 DNA sequence: TGTGCCTGGGAATCCCTCCCTGATAACCTATACTATGGCTACACCTTC.

V gene TRBV7-9 combines with J gene TRBJ2-5; 9 bases are a match to TRBD1. The V gene's germline CDR1 is SEHNR and CDR2 FQNEAQ (reference sequence). The CDR3 loop spans 16 amino acids. V gave up 3 bases and J gave up 5 bases; unmatched junction bases: 10. The CDR3 here is CASSLTGTGPEETQYF. As DNA, the CDR3 is TGTGCCAGCAGCTTGACCGGGACAGGGCCGGAGGAGACCCAGTACTTC.

V is TRBV28 and J is TRBJ1-6; D possibly corresponds to TRBD1 (5 bases). Per the germline V gene, CDR1 is MDHEN and CDR2 is SYDVKM. V lost 9 bases to trimming and J lost 3 bases, with 18 bases between them. The CDR3 is made up of 16 amino acids. For the CDR3, the DNA is TGTGCCAGTGGGGATTTGGGTGGGGGCTATAATTCACCCCTCCACTTT. This encodes CASGDLGGGYNSPLHF.

J is TRBJ2-6 and V is TRBV19; D remains ambiguous. With 7 bases removed from V and 8 bases from J, the gap between germline ends came to 9 bases. The CDR3 covers 12 residues. Looked up from germline, CDR1 is LNHDA and CDR2 is SQIVND (reference sequence). The CDR3: CASNRPPNVLTF. CDR3 in DNA: TGTGCCAGTAATAGACCCCCCAACGTCCTGACTTTC.

The rearrangement uses TRBV25-1 and TRBJ1-4; D is unresolved. The CDR3 covers 14 residues. Germline V gene data show CDR1 as MGHDK and CDR2 as SYGVNS. V was pared by 6 bases and J by 3 bases, with 11 bases between. This CDR3 is CASRGELSNEKLFF. CDR3 DNA sequence: TGTGCCAGCAGGGGAGAGTTATCTAATGAAAAACTGTTTTTT. Drawing the rest from reference TRBV25-1 and TRBJ1-4, the complete variable domain is EADIYQTPRYLVIGTGKKITLECSQTMGHDKMYWYQQDPGMELHLIHYSYGVNSTEKGDLSSESTVSRIRTEHFPLTLESARPSHTSQYLCASRGELSNEKLFFGSGTQLSVL.

This clone was detected only once. The V call is TRBV4-1, the J call TRBJ1-6; TRBD1 matches at 7 bases. The CDR3 is 18 residues long. With V trimmed by 2 bases and J by 5 bases, 12 bases remained unmatched. Germline assignment: CDR1 MGHRA and CDR2 YSYEKL. CDR3 amino acids: CASSQFLQQGNHNSPLHF. In nucleotides, the CDR3 is TGCGCCAGCAGCCAATTCCTTCAACAGGGGAACCATAATTCACCCCTCCACTTT.

The chain recombines TRBV6-5 with TRBJ2-5; 9 bases are a match to TRBD1. J gave up 3 bases and V 5 bases, and 7 bases lay outside the gene matches. The CDR3 runs to 15 residues. Germline CDR1 MNHEY, CDR2 SVGAGI. CDR3 sequence reads: CASSTSGTGKETQYF. As DNA, the CDR3 is TGTGCCAGCAGTACCTCAGGGACAGGGAAAGAGACCCAGTACTTC.

The chain carries TRBV28 and TRBJ2-4; possibly TRBD1 for D (7 bases). Trimming stripped 5 bases from V and 0 bases from J, with 20 bases between. The CDR3 has 18 residues. Germline V gives CDR1 MDHEN, CDR2 SYDVKM. CDR3 nucleotides: TGTGCCAGCAGTATTACCGCGCGGGACAGACTAGCCAAAAACATTCAGTACTTC. It translates to CASSITARDRLAKNIQYF. Using reference TRBV28 and TRBJ2-4 for the parts outside the CDR3, the full variable domain is DVKVTQSSRYLVKRTGEKVFLECVQDMDHENMFWYRQDPGLGLRLIYFSYDVKMKEKGDIPEGYSVSREKKERFSLILESASTNQTSMYLCASSITARDRLAKNIQYFGAGTRLSVL.

CDR3 coding DNA: TGTGCCAGCAGCTTATCAAGCTCCTATAATTCACCCCTCCACTTT. As protein: CASSLSSSYNSPLHF. The V call is TRBV7-9, the J call TRBJ1-6, with unresolved D. Germline V CDR1 and CDR2: SEHNR, FQNEAQ (reference sequence). The CDR3 is 15 amino acids. Trimming cost V 2 bases and J 0 bases, with 5 bases left between them.

This clone was found a few times. The chain links TRBV5-1 to TRBJ2-7; TRBD1 matches at 7 bases. The CDR3 length is 16 residues. The ends lost 4 bases at V and 2 bases at J; junction bases unmatched: 12. The germline V gene has CDR1 SGHRS and CDR2 YFSETQ. The CDR3 protein is CASSLRQGTLTYEQYF. In DNA form, the CDR3 reads TGCGCCAGCAGCCTTCGACAGGGCACTCTAACCTACGAGCAGTACTTC.